The clone carrying this T cell receptor (beta chain) was seen only a few times. Produced via immunoSEQ multiplex PCR; TCRdb's table is partial and in-frame only. The sample lists 300,000 or so clones; over 75% were seen once. These data are taken from a study of blood T cell repertoires in COVID-19. The sample taken for sequencing was peripheral blood. The clonotype was recovered from a man aged 50-60 years with active or convalescent COVID-19.

CDR3 in DNA: TGTGCCAGCAGCCCCGTTACGGGAGCGGCTGACGAGCAGTACTTC. Its translation: CASSPVTGAADEQYF. This sequence joins TRBV7-9 and TRBJ2-7; maybe TRBD2 (6 bases). The CDR3 is 15 amino acids. Germline CDR1 reads SEHNR; CDR2 reads FQNEAQ (reference sequence). V lost 5 bases, J lost 5 bases, and 19 bases lay in between.